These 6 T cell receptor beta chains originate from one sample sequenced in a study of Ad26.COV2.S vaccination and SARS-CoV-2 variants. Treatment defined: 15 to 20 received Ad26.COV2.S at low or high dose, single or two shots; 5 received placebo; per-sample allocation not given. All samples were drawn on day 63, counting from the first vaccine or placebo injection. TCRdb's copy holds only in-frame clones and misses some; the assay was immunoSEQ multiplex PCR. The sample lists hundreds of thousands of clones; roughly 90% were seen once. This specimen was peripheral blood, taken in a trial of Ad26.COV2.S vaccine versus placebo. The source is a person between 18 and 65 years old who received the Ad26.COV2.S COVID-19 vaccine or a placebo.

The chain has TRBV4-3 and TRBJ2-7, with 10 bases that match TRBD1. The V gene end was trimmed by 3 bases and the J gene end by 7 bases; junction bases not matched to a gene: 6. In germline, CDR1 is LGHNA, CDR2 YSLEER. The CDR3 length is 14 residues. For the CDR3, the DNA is TGCGCCAGCAGCCAGGGACAGGGGATCATGGAGCAGTACTTC. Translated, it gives CASSQGQGIMEQYF.

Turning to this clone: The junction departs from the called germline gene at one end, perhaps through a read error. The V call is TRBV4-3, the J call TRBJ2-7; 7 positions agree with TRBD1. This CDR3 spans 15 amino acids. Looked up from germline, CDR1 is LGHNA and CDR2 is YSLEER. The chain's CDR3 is CASSQELQGYYEQYF. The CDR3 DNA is TGCGCCAGCAGTCAAGAGTTACAGGGGTACTACGAGCAGTACTTC.

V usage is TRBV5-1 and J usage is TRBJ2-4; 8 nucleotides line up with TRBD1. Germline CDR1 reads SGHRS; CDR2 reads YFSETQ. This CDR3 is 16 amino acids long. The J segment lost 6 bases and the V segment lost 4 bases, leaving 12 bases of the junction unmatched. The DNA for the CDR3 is TGCGCCAGCAGCCAAAGGACAGGGAGTAACCTAAACATTCAGTACTTC. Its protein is CASSQRTGSNLNIQYF.

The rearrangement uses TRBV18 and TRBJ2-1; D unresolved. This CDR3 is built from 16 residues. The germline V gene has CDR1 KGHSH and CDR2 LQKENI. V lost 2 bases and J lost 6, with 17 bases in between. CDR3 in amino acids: CASSPIGQAARNEQFF. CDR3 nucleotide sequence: TGTGCCAGCTCACCAATTGGGCAAGCAGCACGCAATGAGCAGTTCTTC. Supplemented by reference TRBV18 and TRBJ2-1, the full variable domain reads NAGVMQNPRHLVRRRGQEARLRCSPMKGHSHVYWYRQLPEEGLKFMVYLQKENIIDESGMPKERFSAEFPKEGPSILRIQQVVRGDSAAYFCASSPIGQAARNEQFFGPGTRLTVL.

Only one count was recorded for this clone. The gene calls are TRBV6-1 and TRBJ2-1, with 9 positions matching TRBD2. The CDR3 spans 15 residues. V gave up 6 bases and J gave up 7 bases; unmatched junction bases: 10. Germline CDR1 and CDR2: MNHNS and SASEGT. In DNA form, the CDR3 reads TGTGCCAGCAGGGGACTAGCCCCCCGGAGTAATGAGCAGTTCTTC. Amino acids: CASRGLAPRSNEQFF.

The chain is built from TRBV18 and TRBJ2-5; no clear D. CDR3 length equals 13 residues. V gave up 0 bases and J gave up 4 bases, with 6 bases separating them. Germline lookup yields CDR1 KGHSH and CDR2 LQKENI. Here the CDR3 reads CASSPPSSETQYF. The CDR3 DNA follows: TGTGCCAGCTCACCACCGAGCTCAGAGACCCAGTACTTC. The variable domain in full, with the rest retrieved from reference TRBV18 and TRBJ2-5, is NAGVMQNPRHLVRRRGQEARLRCSPMKGHSHVYWYRQLPEEGLKFMVYLQKENIIDESGMPKERFSAEFPKEGPSILRIQQVVRGDSAAYFCASSPPSSETQYFGPGTRLLVL.